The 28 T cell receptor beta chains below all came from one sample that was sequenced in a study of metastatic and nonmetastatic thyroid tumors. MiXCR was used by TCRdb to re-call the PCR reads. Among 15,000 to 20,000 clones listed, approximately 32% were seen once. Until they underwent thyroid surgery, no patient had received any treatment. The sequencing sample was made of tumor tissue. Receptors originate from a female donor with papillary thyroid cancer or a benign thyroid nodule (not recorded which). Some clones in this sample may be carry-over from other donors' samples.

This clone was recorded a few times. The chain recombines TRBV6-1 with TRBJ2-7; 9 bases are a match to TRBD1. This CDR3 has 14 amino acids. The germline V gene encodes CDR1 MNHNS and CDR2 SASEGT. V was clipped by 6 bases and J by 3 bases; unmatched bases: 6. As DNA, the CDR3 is TGTGCCAGCAGGGGGGGACAGGGAGGCTACGAGCAGTACTTC. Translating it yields CASRGGQGGYEQYF.

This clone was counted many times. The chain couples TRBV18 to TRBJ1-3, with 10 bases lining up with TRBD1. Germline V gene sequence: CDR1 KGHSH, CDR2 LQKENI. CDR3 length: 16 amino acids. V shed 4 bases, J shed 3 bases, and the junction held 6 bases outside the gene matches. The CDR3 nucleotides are TGTGCCAGCTCACAGAGGACAGGGGGAAATGGAAACACCATATATTTT. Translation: CASSQRTGGNGNTIYF.

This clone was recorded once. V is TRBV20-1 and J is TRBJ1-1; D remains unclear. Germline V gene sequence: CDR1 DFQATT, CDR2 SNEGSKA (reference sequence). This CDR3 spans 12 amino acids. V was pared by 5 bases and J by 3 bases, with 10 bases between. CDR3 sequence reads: CSARMEDTEAFF. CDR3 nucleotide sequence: TGCAGTGCTCGGATGGAGGACACTGAAGCTTTCTTT.

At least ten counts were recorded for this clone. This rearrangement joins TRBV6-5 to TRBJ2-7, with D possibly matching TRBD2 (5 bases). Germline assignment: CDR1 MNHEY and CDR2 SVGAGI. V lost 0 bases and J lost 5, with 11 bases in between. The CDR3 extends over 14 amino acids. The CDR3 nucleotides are TGTGCCAGCAGTTACTCGCCGGGAAGGGACGAGCAGTACTTC. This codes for CASSYSPGRDEQYF.

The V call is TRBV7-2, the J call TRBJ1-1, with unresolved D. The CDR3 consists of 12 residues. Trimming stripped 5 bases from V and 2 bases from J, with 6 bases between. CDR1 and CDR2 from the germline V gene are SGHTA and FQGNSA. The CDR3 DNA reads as TGTGCCAGCAGCACCCGAAACACTGAAGCTTTCTTT. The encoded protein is CASSTRNTEAFF.

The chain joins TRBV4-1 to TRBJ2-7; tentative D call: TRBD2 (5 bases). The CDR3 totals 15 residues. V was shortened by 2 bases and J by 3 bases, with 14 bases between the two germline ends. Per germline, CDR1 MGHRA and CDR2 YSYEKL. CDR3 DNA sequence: TGCGCCAGCAGCCAAATCCAGGTACTAGGCTACGAGCAGTACTTC. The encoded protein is CASSQIQVLGYEQYF.

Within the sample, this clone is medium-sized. In DNA, the CDR3 is TGTGCCAGCAGGACCACGACAGGGGGTAACGAGCAGTACTTC. Its translation is CASRTTTGGNEQYF. The chain joins TRBV2 to TRBJ2-7, with TRBD1 matching 9 bases. V lost 6 bases and J lost 5; bases outside the gene matches: 8. The CDR3 length is 14 residues. The germline V gene encodes CDR1 SNHLY and CDR2 FYNNEI.

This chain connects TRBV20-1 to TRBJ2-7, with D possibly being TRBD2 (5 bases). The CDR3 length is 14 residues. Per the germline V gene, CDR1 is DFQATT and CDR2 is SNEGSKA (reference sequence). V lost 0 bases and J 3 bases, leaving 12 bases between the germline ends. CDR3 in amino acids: CSARDPGSIYEQYF. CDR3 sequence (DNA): TGCAGTGCTAGAGACCCGGGGTCAATCTACGAGCAGTACTTC.

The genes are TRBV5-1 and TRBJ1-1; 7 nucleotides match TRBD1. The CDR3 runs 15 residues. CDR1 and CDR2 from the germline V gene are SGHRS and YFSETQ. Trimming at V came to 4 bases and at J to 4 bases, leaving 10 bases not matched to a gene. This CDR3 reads CASSPGGVVSTEAFF. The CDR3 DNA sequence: TGCGCCAGCAGCCCAGGGGGGGTAGTGAGCACTGAAGCTTTCTTT.

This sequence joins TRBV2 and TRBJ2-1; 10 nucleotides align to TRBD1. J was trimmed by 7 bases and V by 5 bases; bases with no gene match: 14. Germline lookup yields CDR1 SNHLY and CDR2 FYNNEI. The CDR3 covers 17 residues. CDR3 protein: CASSYASRGQGGNEQFF. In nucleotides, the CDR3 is TGTGCCAGCAGTTACGCTAGTAGAGGACAGGGGGGGAATGAGCAGTTCTTC.

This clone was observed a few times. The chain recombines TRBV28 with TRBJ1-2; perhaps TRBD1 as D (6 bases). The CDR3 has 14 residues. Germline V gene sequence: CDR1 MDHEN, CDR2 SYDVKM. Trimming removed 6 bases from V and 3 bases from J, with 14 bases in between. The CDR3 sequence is CASRQQGNYYGYTF. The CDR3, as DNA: TGTGCCAGCAGGCAACAGGGTAATTACTATGGCTACACCTTC.

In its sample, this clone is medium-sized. CDR3 DNA: TGTGCCAGCAGCTTGACAGGGGTCTTCTCCTATGGCTACACCTTC. Protein product: CASSLTGVFSYGYTF. The chain carries TRBV7-2 and TRBJ1-2; 8 nucleotides agree with TRBD1. CDR1 is SGHTA, CDR2 FQGNSA, per germline. J gave up 4 bases and V 3 bases, and 7 bases lay outside the gene matches. The length of the CDR3 is 15 residues. Full variable domain (outside the CDR3, taken from reference TRBV7-2 and TRBJ1-2): GAGVSQSPSNKVTEKGKDVELRCDPISGHTALYWYRQSLGQGLEFLIYFQGNSAPDKSGLPSDRFSAERTGGSVSTLTIQRTQQEDSAVYLCASSLTGVFSYGYTFGSGTRLTVV.

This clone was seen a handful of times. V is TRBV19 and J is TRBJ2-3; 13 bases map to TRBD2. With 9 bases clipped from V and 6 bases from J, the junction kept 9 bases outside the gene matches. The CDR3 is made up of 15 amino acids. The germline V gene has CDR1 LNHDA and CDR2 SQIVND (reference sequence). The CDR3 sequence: CASRTSGGAGDTQYF. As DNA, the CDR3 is TGTGCCAGCCGCACTAGCGGGGGGGCAGGGGATACGCAGTATTTT.

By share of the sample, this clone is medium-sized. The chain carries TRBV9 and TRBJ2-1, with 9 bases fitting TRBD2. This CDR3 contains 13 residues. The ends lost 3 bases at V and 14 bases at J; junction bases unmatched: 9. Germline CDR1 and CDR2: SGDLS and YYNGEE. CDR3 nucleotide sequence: TGTGCCAGCAGCGATACGCAGAGCGGGAGGAAGTTCTTC. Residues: CASSDTQSGRKFF.

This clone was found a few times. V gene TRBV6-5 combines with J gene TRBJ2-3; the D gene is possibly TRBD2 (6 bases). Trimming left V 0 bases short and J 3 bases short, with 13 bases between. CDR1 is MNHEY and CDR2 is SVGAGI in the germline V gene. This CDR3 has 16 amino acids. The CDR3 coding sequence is TGTGCCAGCAGTTACTCGGCGGGACGAGGGACAGATACGCAGTATTTT. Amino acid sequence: CASSYSAGRGTDTQYF.

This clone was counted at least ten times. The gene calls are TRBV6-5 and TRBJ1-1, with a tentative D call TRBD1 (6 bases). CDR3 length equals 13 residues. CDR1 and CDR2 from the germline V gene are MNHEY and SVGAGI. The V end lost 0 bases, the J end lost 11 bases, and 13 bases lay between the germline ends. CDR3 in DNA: TGTGCCAGCAGTTACTCGGACAGCCGCATGGCTTTCTTT. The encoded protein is CASSYSDSRMAFF.

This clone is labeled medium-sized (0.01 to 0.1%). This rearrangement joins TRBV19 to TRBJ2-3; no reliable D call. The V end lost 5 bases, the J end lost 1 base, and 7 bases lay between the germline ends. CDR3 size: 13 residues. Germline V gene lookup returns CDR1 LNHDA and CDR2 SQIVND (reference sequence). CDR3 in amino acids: CASSAAGTDTQYF. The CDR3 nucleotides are TGTGCCAGTAGTGCGGCCGGCACAGATACGCAGTATTTT.

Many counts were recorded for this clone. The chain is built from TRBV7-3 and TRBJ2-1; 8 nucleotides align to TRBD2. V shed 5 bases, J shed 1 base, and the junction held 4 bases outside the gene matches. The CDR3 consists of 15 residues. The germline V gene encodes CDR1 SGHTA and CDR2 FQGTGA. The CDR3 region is CASSRGGQSYNEQFF. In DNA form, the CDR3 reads TGTGCCAGCAGCCGGGGGGGCCAATCCTACAATGAGCAGTTCTTC.

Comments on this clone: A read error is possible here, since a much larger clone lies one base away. CDR3 DNA sequence: TGTGCCAGCAGCTTAGCGGCAGGGTCTAACGAGCAGTACTTC. Protein: CASSLAAGSNEQYF. V and J are TRBV7-2 and TRBJ2-7; a weak D match, TRBD1 (5 bases). Trimming stripped 0 bases from V and 5 bases from J, with 11 bases between. Germline assignment: CDR1 SGHTA and CDR2 FQGNSA. This CDR3 has 14 amino acids. Full variable domain (outside the CDR3, taken from reference TRBV7-2 and TRBJ2-7): GAGVSQSPSNKVTEKGKDVELRCDPISGHTALYWYRQSLGQGLEFLIYFQGNSAPDKSGLPSDRFSAERTGGSVSTLTIQRTQQEDSAVYLCASSLAAGSNEQYFGPGTRLTVT.

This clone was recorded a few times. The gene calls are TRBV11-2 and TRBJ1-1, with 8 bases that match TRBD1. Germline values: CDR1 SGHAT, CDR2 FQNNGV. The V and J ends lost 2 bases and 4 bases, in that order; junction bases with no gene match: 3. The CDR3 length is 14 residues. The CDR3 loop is CASSLIGQGTEAFF. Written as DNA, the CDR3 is TGTGCCAGCAGCTTAATAGGACAGGGCACTGAAGCTTTCTTT.

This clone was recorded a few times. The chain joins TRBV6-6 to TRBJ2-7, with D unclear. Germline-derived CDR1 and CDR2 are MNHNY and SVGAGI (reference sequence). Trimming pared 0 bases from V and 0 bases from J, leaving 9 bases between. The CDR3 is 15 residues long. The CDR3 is CASSYSLQVSYEQYF. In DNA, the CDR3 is TGTGCCAGCAGTTACTCTCTCCAGGTCTCCTACGAGCAGTACTTC.

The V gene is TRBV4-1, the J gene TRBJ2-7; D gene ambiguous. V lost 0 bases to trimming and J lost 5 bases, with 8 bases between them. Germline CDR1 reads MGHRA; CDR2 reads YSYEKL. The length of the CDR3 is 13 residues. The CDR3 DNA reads TGCGCCAGCAGCCAAGACGAAGTCGACGAGCAGTACTTC. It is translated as CASSQDEVDEQYF.

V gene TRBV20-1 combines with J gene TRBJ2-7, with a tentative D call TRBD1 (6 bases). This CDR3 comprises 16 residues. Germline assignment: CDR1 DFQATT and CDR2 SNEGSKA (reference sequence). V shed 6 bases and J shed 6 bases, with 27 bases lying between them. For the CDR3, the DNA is TGCAGTGCCCCTCCCGATTTTTTACAGGGCGCGGGCGAGCAGTACTTC. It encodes CSAPPDFLQGAGEQYF.

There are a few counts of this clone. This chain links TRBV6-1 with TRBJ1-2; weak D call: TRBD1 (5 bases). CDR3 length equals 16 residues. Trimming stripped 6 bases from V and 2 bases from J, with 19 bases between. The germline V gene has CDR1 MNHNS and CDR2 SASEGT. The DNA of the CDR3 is TGTGCCAGCAGGCCGCCAGATTCCAAGGGGAACTATGGCTACACCTTC. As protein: CASRPPDSKGNYGYTF.

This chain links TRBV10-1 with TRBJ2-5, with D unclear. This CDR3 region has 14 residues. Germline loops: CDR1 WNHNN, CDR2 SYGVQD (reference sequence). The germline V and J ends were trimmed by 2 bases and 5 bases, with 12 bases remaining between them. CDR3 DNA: TGCGCCAGCAGTGAGATGGGAAACGAGGAGACCCAGTACTTC. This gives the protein CASSEMGNEETQYF.

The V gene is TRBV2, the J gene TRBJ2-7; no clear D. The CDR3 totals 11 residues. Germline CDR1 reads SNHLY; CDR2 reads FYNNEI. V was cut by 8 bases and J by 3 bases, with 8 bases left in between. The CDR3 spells CASGRGYEQYF. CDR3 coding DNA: TGTGCCAGCGGCCGTGGCTACGAGCAGTACTTC.

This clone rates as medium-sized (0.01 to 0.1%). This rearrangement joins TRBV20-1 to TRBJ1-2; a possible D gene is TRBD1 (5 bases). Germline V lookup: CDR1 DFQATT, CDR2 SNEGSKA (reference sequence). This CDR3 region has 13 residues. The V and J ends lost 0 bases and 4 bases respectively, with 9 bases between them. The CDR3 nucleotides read TGCAGTGCTAGAGATCCGGGGCCCTATGGCTACACCTTC. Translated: CSARDPGPYGYTF.

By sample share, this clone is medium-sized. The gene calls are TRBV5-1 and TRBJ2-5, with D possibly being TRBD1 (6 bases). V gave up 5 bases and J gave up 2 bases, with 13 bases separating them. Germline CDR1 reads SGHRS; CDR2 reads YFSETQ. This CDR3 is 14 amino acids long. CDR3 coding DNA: TGCGCCAGCAGTACAGGACAGCTACAAGAGACCCAGTACTTC. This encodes CASSTGQLQETQYF.